This TCR beta chain was documented in a study of siplizumab effects on memory and regulatory T cells. General study results and limits: Reactions containing siplizumab showed mappable alloreactive CD4+ clones averaging about 70% Treg-derived, versus 25% to 30% in controls. The study did not confirm that proliferating Tregs from siplizumab cultures were suppressive.

Regarding this clone: Antigen unknown. One end of the junction varies from germline; a read error may be responsible.

The CDR3 length is 15 residues. Germline lookup yields CDR1 SEHNR and CDR2 FQNEAQ (reference sequence). The data were produced by immunoSEQ multiplex PCR, yet TCRdb's version contains in-frame clones alone and is incomplete. The repertoire has about 120,000 clones, 93% of them found once; the top ten carry roughly 0.15%. The specimen sequenced was non-Treg CD4+ T cells sorted from blood. The chain combines TRBV7-9 with TRBJ2-2; 13 nucleotides match TRBD2. The TCR sequence derives from a human donor in good health. CDR3: CASSPGLAGAGELFF. CDR3 bases: TGTGCCAGCAGCCCCGGACTAGCGGGGGCCGGAGAGCTGTTTTTT.